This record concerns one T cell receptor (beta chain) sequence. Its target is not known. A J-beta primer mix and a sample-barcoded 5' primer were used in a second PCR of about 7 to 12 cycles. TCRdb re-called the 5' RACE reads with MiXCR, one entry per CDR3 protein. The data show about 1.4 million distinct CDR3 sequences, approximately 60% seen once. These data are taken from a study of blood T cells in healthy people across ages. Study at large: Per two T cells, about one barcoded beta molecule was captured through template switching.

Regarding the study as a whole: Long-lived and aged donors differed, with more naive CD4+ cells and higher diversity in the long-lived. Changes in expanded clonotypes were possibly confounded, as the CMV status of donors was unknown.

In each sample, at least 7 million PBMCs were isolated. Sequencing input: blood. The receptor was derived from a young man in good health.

CDR3 in DNA: TGCAGCGTTGAACACCTTAGCGGGAGGGATATCTACGAGCAGTACTTC. This translates into CSVEHLSGRDIYEQYF. The rearrangement uses TRBV29-1 and TRBJ2-7, with 11 nucleotides matching TRBD2. Trimming cost V 2 bases and J 3 bases; bases outside gene matches: 9. CDR3 size: 16 residues. Germline loops: CDR1 SQVTM, CDR2 ANQGSEA.